Listed here are 10 T cell receptor beta chains from one sample, sequenced in a study of T cell responses to AZD1222 COVID-19 vaccine. Libraries were prepared by immunoSEQ multiplex PCR; TCRdb keeps only in-frame clonotypes and omits some of them. The repertoire holds about 140,000 clones, with approximately 92% as singletons. Sequencing was performed on peripheral blood, taken on day 0 of AZD1222 vaccination. The receptors were gathered from an adult in good health.

V usage is TRBV4-1 and J usage is TRBJ2-2; D may be TRBD1 (5 bases). The CDR3 covers 15 residues. The V gene's germline CDR1 is MGHRA and CDR2 YSYEKL. Trimming removed 5 bases from V and 4 bases from J, with 14 bases in between. CDR3 bases: TGCGCCAGCAGCGCACTGCAGGGTCCCACCGGGGAGCTGTTTTTT. This codes for CASSALQGPTGELFF.

This sequence joins TRBV7-8 and TRBJ2-3, with D possibly being TRBD2 (6 bases). CDR1 and CDR2 (germline): SGHVS, FQNEAQ. Trimming left V 5 bases short and J 0 bases short, with 18 bases between. The CDR3 sequence is 17 residues long. The CDR3: CASSPTLIAASTDTQYF. The CDR3 DNA sequence: TGTGCCAGCAGCCCAACCCTTATAGCGGCTAGCACAGATACGCAGTATTTT. The variable domain in full, completed from reference TRBV7-8 and TRBJ2-3, reads GAGVSQSPRYKVAKRGQDVALRCDPISGHVSLFWYQQALGQGPEFLTYFQNEAQLDKSGLPSDRFFAERPEGSVSTLKIQRTQQEDSAVYLCASSPTLIAASTDTQYFGPGTRLTVL.

The chain joins TRBV9 to TRBJ2-1; 7 bases map to TRBD2. The germline V gene encodes CDR1 SGDLS and CDR2 YYNGEE. The CDR3 is made up of 15 amino acids. V lost 4 bases, J lost 2 bases, and 6 bases stayed unmatched. The CDR3 is CASSFGGYPYNEQFF. The DNA of the CDR3 is TGTGCCAGCAGCTTCGGGGGGTACCCCTACAATGAGCAGTTCTTC.

The rearrangement joins TRBV27 to TRBJ2-3, with a possible D match to TRBD2 (6 bases). The CDR3 totals 13 residues. Germline-derived CDR1 and CDR2 are MNHEY and SMNVEV (reference sequence). V lost 7 bases to trimming and J lost 6 bases, with 14 bases between them. The CDR3 spells CASMGGRYDTQYF. The CDR3 region has the DNA TGTGCCAGCATGGGGGGACGTTATGATACGCAGTATTTT.

The chain has TRBV5-1 and TRBJ2-5, with 7 bases that match TRBD2. V shed 3 bases, J shed 2 bases, and the junction held 4 bases outside the gene matches. The CDR3 length is 14 residues. Germline CDR1 and CDR2: SGHRS and YFSETQ. The CDR3 here is CASSSASGQETQYF. The CDR3, as DNA: TGCGCCAGCAGCTCGGCTAGCGGACAAGAGACCCAGTACTTC.

The chain is built from TRBV5-1 and TRBJ2-5; tentatively, D is TRBD1 (5 bases). V lost 7 bases and J 5 bases, leaving 15 bases between the germline ends. CDR1 and CDR2 (germline): SGHRS, YFSETQ. The CDR3 is made up of 13 amino acids. CDR3 amino acids: CASQTGVGETQYF. The CDR3 DNA is TGCGCCAGCCAAACAGGAGTGGGTGAGACCCAGTACTTC. The full variable domain, in which reference TRBV5-1 and TRBJ2-5 provide the parts outside the CDR3, is KAGVTQTPRYLIKTRGQQVTLSCSPISGHRSVSWYQQTPGQGLQFLFEYFSETQRNKGNFPGRFSGRQFSNSRSEMNVSTLELGDSALYLCASQTGVGETQYFGPGTRLLVL.

J is TRBJ1-1 and V is TRBV27; no clear D gene. Germline lookup yields CDR1 MNHEY and CDR2 SMNVEV (reference sequence). The ends were cut back, 3 bases at V and 4 bases at J, with 9 bases in the middle. This CDR3 contains 13 residues. The CDR3 loop is CASSLTDTTEAFF. The CDR3 DNA reads as TGTGCCAGCAGTTTGACTGATACCACTGAAGCTTTCTTT.

V is TRBV5-6 and J is TRBJ1-5, with 8 bases lining up with TRBD1. The length of the CDR3 is 17 residues. CDR1 is SGHDT and CDR2 is YYEEEE in the germline V gene. The J segment lost 6 bases and the V segment lost 2 bases, leaving 13 bases of the junction unmatched. CDR3 bases: TGTGCCAGCAGCTTTTTCTCTGGACAGGGAGTTGGTCAGCCCCAGCATTTT. Translating it yields CASSFFSGQGVGQPQHF.

This clone was picked up one time. The V and J genes are TRBV2 and TRBJ1-5; unclear D gene. This CDR3 is 15 amino acids long. The germline V and J ends were trimmed by 1 base and 4 bases, with 11 bases remaining between them. Germline V gene lookup returns CDR1 SNHLY and CDR2 FYNNEI. The CDR3 DNA follows: TGTGCCAGCAGTGAAGAGGCATCGAGGAATCAGCCCCAGCATTTT. It specifies CASSEEASRNQPQHF.

The V call is TRBV6-5, the J call TRBJ1-3; D uncertain. This CDR3 spans 15 amino acids. CDR1 is MNHEY and CDR2 is SVGAGI in the germline V gene. V gave up 6 bases and J gave up 1 base, with 13 bases separating them. CDR3: CASSPSYGSGNTIYF. The CDR3 nucleotides are TGTGCCAGCAGCCCCTCTTACGGATCTGGAAACACCATATATTTT.